This TCR beta chain was sequenced during a study of shared T cell receptors in the human thymus. The CDR3 covers 17 residues. Trimming at V came to 3 bases and at J to 1 base, leaving 6 bases not matched to a gene. The germline V gene encodes CDR1 LGHNA and CDR2 YSLEER. Libraries were prepared by immunoSEQ multiplex PCR; TCRdb keeps only in-frame clonotypes and omits some of them. This table has about 540,000 clones, 70% to 80% appearing once. These data also formed part of another study, on human thymus T cells. That work states: The thymus was resected at corrective cardiac surgery. In thymic and blood repertoires alike, V and J usage looked biased. The related literature has documented a marked overlap of thymic repertoires among unrelated individuals.

The sequencing input was thymocytes. The sequence was obtained from a boy under two years old with a congenital heart defect. This chain links TRBV4-3 with TRBJ2-3; 11 bases are a match to TRBD2. The DNA for the CDR3 is TGCGCCAGCAGCCATCCCGGGACTAGCGGAGGCACAGATACGCAGTATTTT. Translation: CASSHPGTSGGTDTQYF.